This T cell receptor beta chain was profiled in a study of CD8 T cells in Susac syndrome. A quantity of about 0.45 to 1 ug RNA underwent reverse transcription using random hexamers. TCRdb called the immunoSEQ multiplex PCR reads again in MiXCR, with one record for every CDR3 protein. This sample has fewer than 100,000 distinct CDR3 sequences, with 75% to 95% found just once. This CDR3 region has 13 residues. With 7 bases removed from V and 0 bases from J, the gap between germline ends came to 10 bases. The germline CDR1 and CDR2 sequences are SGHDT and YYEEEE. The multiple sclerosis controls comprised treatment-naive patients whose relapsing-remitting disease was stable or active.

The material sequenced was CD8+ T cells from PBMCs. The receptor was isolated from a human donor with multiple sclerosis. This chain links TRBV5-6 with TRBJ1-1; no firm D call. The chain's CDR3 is CASGNMLNTEAFF. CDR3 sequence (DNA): TGTGCCAGCGGAAATATGTTGAACACTGAAGCTTTCTTT.